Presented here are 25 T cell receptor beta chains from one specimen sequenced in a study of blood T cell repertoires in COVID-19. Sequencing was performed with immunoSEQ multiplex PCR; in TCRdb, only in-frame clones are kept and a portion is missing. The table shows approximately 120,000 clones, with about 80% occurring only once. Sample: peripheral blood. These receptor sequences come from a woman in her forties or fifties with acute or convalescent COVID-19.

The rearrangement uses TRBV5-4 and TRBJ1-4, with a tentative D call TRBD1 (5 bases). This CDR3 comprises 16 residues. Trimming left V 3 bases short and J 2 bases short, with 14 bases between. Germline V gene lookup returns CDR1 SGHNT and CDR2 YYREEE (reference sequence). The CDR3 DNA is TGTGCCAGCAGCTGGGGCCCGGGGGGGACTAATGAAAAACTGTTTTTT. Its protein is CASSWGPGGTNEKLFF.

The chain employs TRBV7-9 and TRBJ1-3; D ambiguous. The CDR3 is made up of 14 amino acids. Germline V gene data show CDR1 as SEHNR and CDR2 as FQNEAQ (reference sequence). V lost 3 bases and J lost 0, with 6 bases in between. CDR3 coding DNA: TGTGCCAGCAGCTTCGAGGTCTCTGGAAACACCATATATTTT. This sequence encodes CASSFEVSGNTIYF. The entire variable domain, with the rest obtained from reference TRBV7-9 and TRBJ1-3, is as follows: DTGVSQNPRHKITKRGQNVTFRCDPISEHNRLYWYRQTLGQGPEFLTYFQNEAQLEKSRLLSDRFSAERPKGSFSTLEIQRTEQGDSAMYLCASSFEVSGNTIYFGEGSWLTVV.

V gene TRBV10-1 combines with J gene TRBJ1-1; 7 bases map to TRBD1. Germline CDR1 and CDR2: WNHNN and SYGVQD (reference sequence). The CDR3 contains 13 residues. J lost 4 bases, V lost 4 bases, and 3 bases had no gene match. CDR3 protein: CASSVQGGTEAFF. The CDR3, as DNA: TGCGCCAGCAGTGTCCAGGGGGGCACTGAAGCTTTCTTT.

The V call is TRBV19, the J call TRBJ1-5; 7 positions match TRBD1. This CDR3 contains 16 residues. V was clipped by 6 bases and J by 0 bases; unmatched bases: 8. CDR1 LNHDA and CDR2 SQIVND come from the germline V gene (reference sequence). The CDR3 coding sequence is TGTGCCAGTAGCCTAGGACAGGTCTATAGCAATCAGCCCCAGCATTTT. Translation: CASSLGQVYSNQPQHF.

CDR3 nucleotides: TGTGCCAGCAGTTTAGCAGGGGGCGTCGTAGGCTACACCTTC. This gives the protein CASSLAGGVVGYTF. The J gene is TRBJ1-2, the V gene TRBV27, with 8 bases lining up with TRBD1. This CDR3 has 14 amino acids. In germline, CDR1 is MNHEY, CDR2 SMNVEV (reference sequence). The J segment lost 8 bases and the V segment lost 2 bases, leaving 7 bases of the junction unmatched.

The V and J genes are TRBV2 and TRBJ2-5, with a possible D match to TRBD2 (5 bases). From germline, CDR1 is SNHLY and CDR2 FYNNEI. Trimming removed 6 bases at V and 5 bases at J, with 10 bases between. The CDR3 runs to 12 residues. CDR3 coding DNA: TGTGCCAGCAGGTGGGAGCTGGAGACCCAGTACTTC. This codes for CASRWELETQYF.

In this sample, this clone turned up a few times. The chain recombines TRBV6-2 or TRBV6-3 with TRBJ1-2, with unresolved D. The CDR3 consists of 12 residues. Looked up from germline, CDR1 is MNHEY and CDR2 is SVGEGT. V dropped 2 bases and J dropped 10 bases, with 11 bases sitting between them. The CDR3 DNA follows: TGTGCCAGCAGTTACAGCGCTTCGTACTACACCTTC. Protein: CASSYSASYYTF.

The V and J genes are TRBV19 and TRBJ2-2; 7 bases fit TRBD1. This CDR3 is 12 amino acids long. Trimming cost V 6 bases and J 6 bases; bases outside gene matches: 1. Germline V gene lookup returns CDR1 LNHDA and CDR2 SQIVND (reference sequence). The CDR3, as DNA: TGTGCCAGTAGAACAGGGGCCGGGGAGCTGTTTTTT. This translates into CASRTGAGELFF. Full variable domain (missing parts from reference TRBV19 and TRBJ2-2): DGGITQSPKYLFRKEGQNVTLSCEQNLNHDAMYWYRQDPGQGLRLIYYSQIVNDFQKGDIAEGYSVSREKKESFPLTVTSAQKNPTAFYLCASRTGAGELFFGEGSRLTVL.

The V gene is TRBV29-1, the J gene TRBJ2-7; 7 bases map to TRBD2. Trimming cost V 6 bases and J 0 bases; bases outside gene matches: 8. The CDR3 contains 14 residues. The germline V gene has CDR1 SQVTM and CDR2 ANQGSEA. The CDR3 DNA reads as TGCAGCGTCGCAACTAGCGCGAGCTCCTACGAGCAGTACTTC. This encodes CSVATSASSYEQYF.

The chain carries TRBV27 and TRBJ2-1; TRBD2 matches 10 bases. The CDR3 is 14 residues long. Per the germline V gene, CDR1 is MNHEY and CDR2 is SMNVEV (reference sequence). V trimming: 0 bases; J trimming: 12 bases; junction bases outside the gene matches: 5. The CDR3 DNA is TGTGCCAGCAGTTTATCTACTAGCGGGAAACTGCAGTTCTTC. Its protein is CASSLSTSGKLQFF.

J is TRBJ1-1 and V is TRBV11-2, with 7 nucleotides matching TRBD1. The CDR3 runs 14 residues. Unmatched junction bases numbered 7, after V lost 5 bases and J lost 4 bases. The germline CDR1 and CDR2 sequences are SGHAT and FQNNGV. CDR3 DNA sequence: TGTGCCAGCAGCCACCATAGACAGGGCACTGAAGCTTTCTTT. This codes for CASSHHRQGTEAFF.

The CDR3: CASRPLLGEQETQYF. CDR3 nucleotides: TGTGCCAGCAGGCCCCTACTAGGCGAGCAGGAGACCCAGTACTTC. The V gene is TRBV7-9, the J gene TRBJ2-5, with D possibly being TRBD2 (5 bases). V lost 6 bases and J 5 bases, leaving 19 bases between the germline ends. The CDR3 contains 15 residues. Germline V CDR1 and CDR2: SEHNR, FQNEAQ (reference sequence).

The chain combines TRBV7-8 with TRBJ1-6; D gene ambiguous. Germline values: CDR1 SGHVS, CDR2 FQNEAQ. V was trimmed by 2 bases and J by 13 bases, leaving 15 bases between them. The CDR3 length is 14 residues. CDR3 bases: TGTGCCAGCAGCTTATCGCAGGCTAGCACGCCCCTCCACTTT. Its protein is CASSLSQASTPLHF.

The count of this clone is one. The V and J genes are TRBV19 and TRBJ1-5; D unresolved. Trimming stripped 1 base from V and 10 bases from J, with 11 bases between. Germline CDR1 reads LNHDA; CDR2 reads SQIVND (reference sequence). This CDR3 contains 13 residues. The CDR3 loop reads CASSIGFSGPQHF. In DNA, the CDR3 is TGTGCCAGTAGTATAGGGTTCTCGGGTCCCCAGCATTTT. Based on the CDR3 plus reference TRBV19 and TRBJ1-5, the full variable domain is DGGITQSPKYLFRKEGQNVTLSCEQNLNHDAMYWYRQDPGQGLRLIYYSQIVNDFQKGDIAEGYSVSREKKESFPLTVTSAQKNPTAFYLCASSIGFSGPQHFGDGTRLSIL.

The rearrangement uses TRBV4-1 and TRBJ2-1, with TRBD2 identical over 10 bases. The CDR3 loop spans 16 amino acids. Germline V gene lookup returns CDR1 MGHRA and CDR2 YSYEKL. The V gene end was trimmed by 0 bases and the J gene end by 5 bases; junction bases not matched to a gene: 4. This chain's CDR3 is CASSQEAGGPHNEQFF. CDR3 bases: TGCGCCAGCAGCCAAGAAGCGGGAGGGCCGCACAATGAGCAGTTCTTC.

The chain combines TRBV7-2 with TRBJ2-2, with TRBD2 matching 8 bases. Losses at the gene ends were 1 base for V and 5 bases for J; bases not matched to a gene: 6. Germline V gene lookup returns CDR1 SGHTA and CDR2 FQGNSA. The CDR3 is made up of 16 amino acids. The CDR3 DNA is TGTGCCAGCAGCTTAGAAGGGACTAGAACAACCGGGGAGCTGTTTTTT. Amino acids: CASSLEGTRTTGELFF.

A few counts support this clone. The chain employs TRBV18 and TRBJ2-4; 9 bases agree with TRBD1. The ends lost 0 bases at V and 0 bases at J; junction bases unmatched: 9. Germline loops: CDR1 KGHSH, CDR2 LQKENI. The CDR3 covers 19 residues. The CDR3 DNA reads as TGTGCCAGCTCACCACCCAGGACAGGGGAGAACCTAGCCAAAAACATTCAGTACTTC. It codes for CASSPPRTGENLAKNIQYF.

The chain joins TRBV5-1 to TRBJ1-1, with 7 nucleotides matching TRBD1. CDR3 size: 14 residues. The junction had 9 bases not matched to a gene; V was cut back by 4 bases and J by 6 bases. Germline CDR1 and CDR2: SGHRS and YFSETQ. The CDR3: CASSVIQGGPEAFF. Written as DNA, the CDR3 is TGCGCCAGCAGCGTTATTCAGGGGGGACCTGAAGCTTTCTTT.

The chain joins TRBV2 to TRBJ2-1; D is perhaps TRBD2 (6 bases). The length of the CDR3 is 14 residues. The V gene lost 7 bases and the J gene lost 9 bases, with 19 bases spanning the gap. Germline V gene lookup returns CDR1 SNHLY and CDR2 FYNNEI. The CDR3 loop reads CASTLLARNGEQFF. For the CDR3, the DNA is TGTGCCAGCACTCTGCTAGCGCGAAACGGTGAGCAGTTCTTC.

CDR3: CASEAHRVRYNEQFF. In DNA form, the CDR3 reads TGTGCCAGCGAGGCCCACCGGGTACGATACAATGAGCAGTTCTTC. This chain links TRBV2 with TRBJ2-1; no clear D gene. The CDR3 consists of 15 residues. Per the germline V gene, CDR1 is SNHLY and CDR2 is FYNNEI. Trimming cost V 8 bases and J 4 bases, with 18 bases left between them.

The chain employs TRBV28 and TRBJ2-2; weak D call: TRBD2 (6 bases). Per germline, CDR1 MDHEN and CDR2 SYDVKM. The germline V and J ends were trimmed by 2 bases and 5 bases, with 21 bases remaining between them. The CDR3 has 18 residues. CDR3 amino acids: CASSLIWTAGYQTGELFF. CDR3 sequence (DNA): TGTGCCAGCAGTTTAATCTGGACCGCGGGGTATCAAACCGGGGAGCTGTTTTTT.

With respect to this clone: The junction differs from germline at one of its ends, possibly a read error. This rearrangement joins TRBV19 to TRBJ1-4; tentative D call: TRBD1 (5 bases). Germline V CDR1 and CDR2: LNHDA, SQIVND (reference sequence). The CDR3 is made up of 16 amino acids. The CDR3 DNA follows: TGTGCCAGTCATGAATCCGGGACTTCAACGAATGAAAAACTGTTTTTT. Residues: CASHESGTSTNEKLFF. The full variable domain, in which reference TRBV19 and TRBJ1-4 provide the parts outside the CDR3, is DGGITQSPKYLFRKEGQNVTLSCEQNLNHDAMYWYRQDPGQGLRLIYYSQIVNDFQKGDIAEGYSVSREKKESFPLTVTSAQKNPTAFYLCASHESGTSTNEKLFFGSGTQLSVL.

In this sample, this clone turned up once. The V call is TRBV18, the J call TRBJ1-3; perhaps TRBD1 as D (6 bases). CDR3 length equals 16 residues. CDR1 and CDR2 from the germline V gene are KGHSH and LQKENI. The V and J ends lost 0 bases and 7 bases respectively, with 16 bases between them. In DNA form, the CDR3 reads TGTGCCAGCTCACCACCGGACGCAGGGGAGCTCAACACCATATATTTT. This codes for CASSPPDAGELNTIYF.

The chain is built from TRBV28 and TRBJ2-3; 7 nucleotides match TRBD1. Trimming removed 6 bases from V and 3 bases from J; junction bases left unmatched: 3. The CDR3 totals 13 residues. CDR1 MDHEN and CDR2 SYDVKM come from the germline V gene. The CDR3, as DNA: TGTGCCAGCAGCGTGACAGGGACAGATACGCAGTATTTT. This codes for CASSVTGTDTQYF.

This CDR3 reads CASSSGTGATMNTEAFF. Here the CDR3 DNA reads TGTGCCAGCAGCTCCGGGACAGGGGCTACGATGAACACTGAAGCTTTCTTT. The chain has TRBV5-8 and TRBJ1-1; TRBD1 agrees at 10 bases. The CDR3 consists of 17 residues. Per germline, CDR1 SGHTS and CDR2 YDEGEE. J lost 0 bases, V lost 3 bases, and 8 bases had no gene match.